This T cell receptor (beta chain) was retrieved from a study of graft-versus-host responses after intestinal transplantation. Whole-study results and caveats: Detected in recipient marrow were GvH clones, some of which were first observed in ileum or blood.

Profiled with immunoSEQ multiplex PCR; TCRdb holds only in-frame clones, not every one. This table holds about 100,000 clones, 75% to 95% found once. This clone was seen just once. The antigen remains undetermined. V lost 4 bases and J lost 8, with 14 bases in between. There are 13 residues in the CDR3. CDR1 and CDR2 (germline): SGHDN, FVKESK. The sample in question was unstimulated CD4+ T cells sorted from spleen or lymph node cells, obtained before transplant. The TCR originated in a human donor who was the organ donor for an intestinal transplant. The V and J genes are TRBV14 and TRBJ1-2; D gene uncertain. CDR3 region: CASSPTLQIGYTF. CDR3 coding DNA: TGTGCCAGCAGCCCGACATTGCAAATCGGCTACACCTTC.